Shown below are 11 T cell receptor beta chains from a single sample sequenced in a study of early T cells in non-severe SARS-CoV-2 infection. TCRdb re-called the 5' RACE reads through MiXCR, storing one row per CDR3 protein. The sample contains 68,000 or so distinct CDR3 sequences, 13% of which appear only once. Sequencing used whole blood. The receptors here all came from an adult who was a healthcare worker with PCR-confirmed SARS-CoV-2 infection or an uninfected control (not recorded which).

This clonotype was seen at least ten times. The rearrangement uses TRBV6-2 or TRBV6-3 and TRBJ2-1, with D unclear. CDR1 MNHEY and CDR2 SVGEGT come from the germline V gene. The germline V and J ends were trimmed by 5 bases and 5 bases, with 7 bases remaining between them. The length of the CDR3 is 12 residues. The CDR3 nucleotides read TGTGCCAGCAGTGTTCTCGACAATGAGCAGTTCTTC. This translates into CASSVLDNEQFF.

This clonotype was seen a few times. This chain links TRBV7-3 with TRBJ1-1; D perhaps matches TRBD1 (6 bases). CDR1 SGHTA and CDR2 FQGTGA come from the germline V gene. The V end was cut by 2 bases, the J end by 4 bases, with 11 bases between. This CDR3 has 14 residues. The CDR3 is CASSLGGGPTEAFF. For the CDR3, the DNA is TGTGCCAGCAGCTTAGGTGGGGGCCCCACTGAAGCTTTCTTT.

Only a few counts were recorded for this clonotype. This chain uses TRBV7-9 with TRBJ2-3, with 8 bases identical to TRBD2. V gave up 3 bases and J gave up 4 bases; unmatched junction bases: 12. CDR3 length: 17 residues. The germline V gene encodes CDR1 SEHNR and CDR2 FQNEAQ (reference sequence). The CDR3 spells CASSFSFGSGVADTQYF. In DNA form, the CDR3 reads TGTGCCAGCAGCTTCTCTTTCGGTAGCGGGGTCGCAGATACGCAGTATTTT. Filled out from reference TRBV7-9 and TRBJ2-3, the complete variable domain reads DTGVSQNPRHKITKRGQNVTFRCDPISEHNRLYWYRQTLGQGPEFLTYFQNEAQLEKSRLLSDRFSAERPKGSFSTLEIQRTEQGDSAMYLCASSFSFGSGVADTQYFGPGTRLTVL.

The table lists this clonotype with a few counts. This rearrangement joins TRBV29-1 to TRBJ2-1; the D is unclear. The CDR3 totals 14 residues. Germline lookup yields CDR1 SQVTM and CDR2 ANQGSEA. Trimming cost V 4 bases and J 2 bases, with 12 bases left between them. CDR3 bases: TGCAGCGTTGGATCCCAGGTTACCTACAATGAGCAGTTCTTC. The encoded protein is CSVGSQVTYNEQFF.

This clonotype was found many times. The rearrangement uses TRBV29-1 and TRBJ2-1; a weak D match, TRBD2 (6 bases). There are 12 residues in the CDR3. Germline CDR1 reads SQVTM; CDR2 reads ANQGSEA. The V and J ends lost 4 bases and 8 bases respectively, with 12 bases between them. The CDR3 DNA reads TGCAGCGTTGGCCTAGCGCGCGATGAGCAGTTCTTC. Its protein is CSVGLARDEQFF.

This clonotype was counted between two and nine times. The J gene is TRBJ1-3, the V gene TRBV6-5, with 10 bases identical to TRBD1. Trimming cost V 2 bases and J 3 bases; bases outside gene matches: 13. This CDR3 is built from 19 residues. CDR1 and CDR2 (germline): MNHEY, SVGAGI. The CDR3: CASSYDGTGEGIDGNTIYF. CDR3 nucleotides: TGTGCCAGCAGTTACGACGGGACAGGGGAAGGAATCGATGGAAACACCATATATTTT.

This clonotype was detected many times. The V gene is TRBV5-1, the J gene TRBJ1-1; the match to TRBD1 covers 10 bases. Germline lookup yields CDR1 SGHRS and CDR2 YFSETQ. Losses at the gene ends were 3 bases for V and 4 bases for J; bases not matched to a gene: 6. CDR3 size: 15 residues. The CDR3 loop is CASSSGTGVGTEAFF. CDR3 nucleotides: TGCGCCAGCAGCTCCGGGACAGGGGTGGGCACTGAAGCTTTCTTT.

This clonotype has only a few counts. The chain joins TRBV30 to TRBJ1-1; 7 bases agree with TRBD1. This CDR3 spans 12 amino acids. J lost 6 bases, V lost 0 bases, and 1 base had no gene match. Germline CDR1 is GTSNPN and CDR2 is SVGIG (reference sequence). The CDR3 region is CAWSVGGPEAFF. CDR3 sequence (DNA): TGTGCCTGGAGTGTAGGGGGCCCTGAAGCTTTCTTT.

The chain couples TRBV9 to TRBJ1-2; perhaps TRBD1 as D (5 bases). V lost 4 bases to trimming and J lost 2 bases, with 15 bases between them. This CDR3 region has 15 residues. The germline gives CDR1 SGDLS, CDR2 YYNGEE. The CDR3: CASSKTVDPNYGYTF. The CDR3 nucleotides are TGTGCCAGCAGCAAGACAGTGGACCCAAACTATGGCTACACCTTC.

V is TRBV7-9 and J is TRBJ1-1, with a weak D call TRBD1 (5 bases). Germline CDR1 reads SEHNR; CDR2 reads FQNEAQ (reference sequence). V lost 1 base to trimming and J lost 4 bases, with 10 bases between them. The CDR3 spans 14 residues. DNA of the CDR3: TGTGCCAGCAGCTTAGATCCCAGGGCCACTGAAGCTTTCTTT. Its protein product is CASSLDPRATEAFF.

This clonotype was found many times. The chain employs TRBV29-1 and TRBJ1-1, with 10 bases lining up with TRBD1. The length of the CDR3 is 14 residues. The junction had 4 bases not matched to a gene; V was cut back by 6 bases and J by 0 bases. Germline CDR1 is SQVTM and CDR2 is ANQGSEA. The CDR3: CSVRTGGLNTEAFF. The CDR3 DNA is TGCAGCGTCCGGACAGGGGGATTGAACACTGAAGCTTTCTTT. Together with reference TRBV29-1 and TRBJ1-1, the CDR3 gives the full variable domain: SAVISQKPSRDICQRGTSLTIQCQVDSQVTMMFWYRQQPGQSLTLIATANQGSEATYESGFVIDKFPISRPNLTFSTLTVSNMSPEDSSIYLCSVRTGGLNTEAFFGQGTRLTVV.